The 25 T cell receptor beta chains below were found in one sample sequenced in a study of cytomegalovirus exposure and HLA in healthy donors. This PCR relied on a set of 60 Vbeta primers and 13 Jbeta primers. This table comes from immunoSEQ multiplex PCR, and its TCRdb copy is limited to in-frame clones, with some not included. The profile shows 150,000 or so clones, approximately 83% of them singletons. Sequencing was carried out using PBMCs. The receptors here all came from a male donor in good health and CMV-seronegative.

The chain recombines TRBV9 with TRBJ1-1; D perhaps matches TRBD1 (6 bases). V was cut by 3 bases and J by 6 bases, with 21 bases left in between. Germline V gives CDR1 SGDLS, CDR2 YYNGEE. The CDR3 is 16 amino acids. This CDR3 is CASSDGGGGTMAEAFF. Here the CDR3 DNA reads TGTGCCAGCAGCGACGGGGGCGGGGGTACTATGGCTGAAGCTTTCTTT.

This clone was recorded a few times. V is TRBV4-1 and J is TRBJ2-7; 11 positions agree with TRBD2. In germline, CDR1 is MGHRA, CDR2 YSYEKL. This CDR3 comprises 16 residues. V lost 0 bases and J lost 7; bases outside the gene matches: 8. CDR3: CASSQDPVAGGGEQYF. The CDR3 bases are TGCGCCAGCAGCCAAGATCCCGTAGCGGGAGGGGGGGAGCAGTACTTC.

V usage is TRBV5-1 and J usage is TRBJ1-1; D is uncertain. CDR1 is SGHRS and CDR2 is YFSETQ in the germline V gene. The CDR3 extends over 14 amino acids. With 0 bases removed from V and 0 bases from J, the gap between germline ends came to 6 bases. CDR3 DNA sequence: TGCGCCAGCAGCTTGGCGGTGTTGAACACTGAAGCTTTCTTT. It is translated as CASSLAVLNTEAFF.

The chain carries TRBV28 and TRBJ1-2; D is possibly TRBD1 (5 bases). The CDR3 length is 15 residues. In germline, CDR1 is MDHEN, CDR2 SYDVKM. V lost 6 bases and J lost 3, with 17 bases in between. The DNA for the CDR3 is TGTGCCAGCAGCCCCAGGGCCTTCAAGCACTATGGCTACACCTTC. Its translation is CASSPRAFKHYGYTF.

This clone was observed a few times. For the CDR3, the DNA is TGTGCCAGCAGCCAGGGAAGTACAGATACGCAGTATTTT. This gives the protein CASSQGSTDTQYF. The chain recombines TRBV6-4 with TRBJ2-3, with D perhaps TRBD1 (5 bases). In germline, CDR1 is MRHNA, CDR2 SNTAGT. The CDR3 totals 13 residues. Trimming took 6 bases from V and 3 from J, leaving 10 bases between them.

Points on this clone: The junction and the germline gene differ at one end; a read error may be behind it. This rearrangement joins TRBV5-1 to TRBJ1-1; D not certain. The CDR3 is 16 amino acids. Per the germline V gene, CDR1 is SGHRS and CDR2 is YFSETQ. CDR3 amino acids: CASSLEGRVLNTEAFF. As DNA, the CDR3 is TGCGCCAGCAGCTTGGAAGGCCGGGTTTTGAATACTGAAGCTTTCTTT. The full variable domain, rest sourced from reference TRBV5-1 and TRBJ1-1, is KAGVTQTPRYLIKTRGQQVTLSCSPISGHRSVSWYQQTPGQGLQFLFEYFSETQRNKGNFPGRFSGRQFSNSRSEMNVSTLELGDSALYLCASSLEGRVLNTEAFFGQGTRLTVV.

The chain is built from TRBV6-6 and TRBJ2-1; no definite D call. Trimming stripped 2 bases from V and 5 bases from J, with 10 bases between. The CDR3 contains 14 residues. The germline V gene has CDR1 MNHNY and CDR2 SVGAGI (reference sequence). The CDR3 region is CASSYPLYDNEQFF. CDR3 DNA: TGTGCCAGCAGTTACCCTCTCTACGACAATGAGCAGTTCTTC.

Notes on this clone: This same CDR3 is encoded by further DNA sequences in the sample. The chain carries TRBV6-4 and TRBJ1-1, with D uncertain. The CDR3 is made up of 13 amino acids. Looked up from germline, CDR1 is MRHNA and CDR2 is SNTAGT. Trimming shortened V by 3 bases and J by 0 bases, and 5 bases separated the two germline ends. Written as DNA, the CDR3 is TGTGCCAGCAGTGAGCGTGTGAACACTGAAGCTTTCTTT. Its protein product is CASSERVNTEAFF.

The chain has TRBV7-9 and TRBJ2-2, with D possibly TRBD1 on 6 matching bases. Trimming took 6 bases from V and 5 from J, leaving 19 bases between them. The CDR3 covers 16 residues. Germline loops: CDR1 SEHNR, CDR2 FQNEAQ (reference sequence). CDR3: CASSGTGIVRTGELFF. CDR3 nucleotides: TGTGCCAGCAGTGGCACAGGGATTGTGAGGACCGGGGAGCTGTTTTTT.

V gene TRBV27 combines with J gene TRBJ1-2, with 12 positions matching TRBD1. Germline V gives CDR1 MNHEY, CDR2 SMNVEV (reference sequence). CDR3 length equals 14 residues. Losses at the gene ends were 4 bases for V and 4 bases for J; bases not matched to a gene: 1. The CDR3 nucleotides read TGTGCCAGCAGTTGGGACAGGGGGCCCTATGGCTACACCTTC. Encoded protein: CASSWDRGPYGYTF.

The chain combines TRBV2 with TRBJ2-1, with a weak D call TRBD2 (5 bases). The CDR3 length is 16 residues. Germline assignment: CDR1 SNHLY and CDR2 FYNNEI. V lost 7 bases to trimming and J lost 7 bases, with 23 bases between them. The CDR3 loop reads CASIIPSGRKGNEQFF. The CDR3 nucleotides read TGTGCCAGCATTATCCCCAGCGGCAGAAAAGGGAATGAGCAGTTCTTC.

Comments on this clone: Other DNA sequences in the sample encode the same CDR3. The CDR3 protein is CASSLESGGVPYEQYF. The CDR3 DNA follows: TGTGCCAGCAGCTTAGAATCGGGCGGGGTTCCCTACGAGCAGTACTTC. The chain combines TRBV11-3 with TRBJ2-7, with D possibly matching TRBD2 (6 bases). V shed 0 bases and J shed 2 bases, with 14 bases lying between them. The CDR3 has 16 residues. Germline V gene lookup returns CDR1 SGHNT and CDR2 YENEEA.

V is TRBV10-3 and J is TRBJ2-3; a weak D match, TRBD2 (5 bases). Germline assignment: CDR1 ENHRY and CDR2 SYGVKD. The CDR3 totals 16 residues. The V gene lost 0 bases and the J gene lost 6 bases, with 16 bases spanning the gap. The CDR3: CAISESSVFRRDTQYF. CDR3 bases: TGTGCCATCAGTGAGTCGAGTGTTTTCAGGAGGGATACGCAGTATTTT.

The chain is built from TRBV5-1 and TRBJ2-2, with 7 bases matching TRBD1. Germline assignment: CDR1 SGHRS and CDR2 YFSETQ. V was pared by 1 base and J by 5 bases, with 2 bases of the junction left unmatched. The CDR3 sequence is 14 residues long. The CDR3 DNA is TGCGCCAGCAGCTTGACAGGGGAGACCGGGGAGCTGTTTTTT. It codes for CASSLTGETGELFF. The full variable domain, its missing parts supplied by reference TRBV5-1 and TRBJ2-2, is KAGVTQTPRYLIKTRGQQVTLSCSPISGHRSVSWYQQTPGQGLQFLFEYFSETQRNKGNFPGRFSGRQFSNSRSEMNVSTLELGDSALYLCASSLTGETGELFFGEGSRLTVL.

Comment on this clone: One end of the junction fails to match germline, which may point to a read error. Other DNA sequences in the same sample also yield this CDR3. The chain has TRBV19 and TRBJ1-5, with D uncertain. Germline CDR1 and CDR2: LNHDA and SQIVND (reference sequence). This CDR3 region has 13 residues. The CDR3 loop reads CASTDYSNQPQHF. The CDR3 region has the DNA TGTGCCAGTACAGACTACAGCAATCAGCCCCAGCACTTT.

The chain has TRBV5-1 and TRBJ2-1, with D possibly being TRBD1 (6 bases). Trimming shortened V by 0 bases and J by 8 bases, and 15 bases separated the two germline ends. The CDR3 spans 15 residues. Germline values: CDR1 SGHRS, CDR2 YFSETQ. CDR3 protein: CASSLVTGMQDEQFF. The CDR3, as DNA: TGCGCCAGCAGCTTGGTTACAGGGATGCAGGATGAGCAGTTCTTC.

As concerns this clone: One end of the junction varies from germline; a read error may be responsible. The chain joins TRBV7-7 to TRBJ2-7; a possible D gene is TRBD1 (5 bases). CDR1 is SSHAT and CDR2 is FNYEAQ in the germline V gene (reference sequence). CDR3 length: 14 residues. The chain's CDR3 is CASSPRASVYEQYF. CDR3 DNA: TGTGCTAGCAGCCCCAGGGCCTCGGTCTACGAGCAGTACTTC.

The rearrangement joins TRBV5-6 to TRBJ1-1, with 7 bases that match TRBD1. The V gene end was trimmed by 3 bases and the J gene end by 11 bases; junction bases not matched to a gene: 10. CDR3 length: 13 amino acids. The germline V gene has CDR1 SGHDT and CDR2 YYEEEE. CDR3: CASSSTGGTEAFF. CDR3 DNA sequence: TGTGCCAGCAGCTCAACTGGGGGGACAGAGGCTTTCTTT. The full variable domain, rest sourced from reference TRBV5-6 and TRBJ1-1, is DAGVTQSPTHLIKTRGQQVTLRCSPKSGHDTVSWYQQALGQGPQFIFQYYEEEERQRGNFPDRFSGHQFPNYSSELNVNALLLGDSALYLCASSSTGGTEAFFGQGTRLTVV.

This clone was picked up one time. The chain couples TRBV5-1 to TRBJ2-1; 10 nucleotides line up with TRBD2. The CDR3 spans 15 residues. Germline V gives CDR1 SGHRS, CDR2 YFSETQ. The trim removed 3 bases at V and 8 bases at J, leaving 8 bases unmatched. CDR3 region: CASSSSSGGLYEQFF. The CDR3 nucleotides read TGCGCCAGCAGCTCGTCTAGCGGGGGTCTCTATGAGCAGTTCTTC.

The chain recombines TRBV27 with TRBJ1-5, with no clear D. The CDR3 totals 15 residues. Germline V gene data show CDR1 as MNHEY and CDR2 as SMNVEV (reference sequence). V gave up 4 bases and J gave up 2 bases, with 12 bases separating them. Here the CDR3 DNA reads TGTGCCAGCAGTTACATCGGGGTTGGCAATCAGCCCCAGCATTTT. Its translation is CASSYIGVGNQPQHF.

This chain joins TRBV19 and TRBJ2-1, with 12 bases aligning to TRBD2. The germline V gene encodes CDR1 LNHDA and CDR2 SQIVND (reference sequence). V trimming: 7 bases; J trimming: 13 bases; junction bases outside the gene matches: 11. The CDR3 runs 14 residues. CDR3 sequence reads: CASTFEGLAGPQFF. In DNA, the CDR3 is TGTGCCAGTACCTTCGAGGGACTAGCGGGTCCTCAGTTCTTC.

The CDR3 coding sequence is TGTGCCAGTGTAGACAGGGACCACTATGGCTACACCTTC. Translating gives CASVDRDHYGYTF. The chain uses TRBV2 and TRBJ1-2; 7 positions match TRBD1. Germline values: CDR1 SNHLY, CDR2 FYNNEI. V was pared by 9 bases and J by 3 bases, with 7 bases of the junction left unmatched. The CDR3 totals 13 residues.

The chain is built from TRBV27 and TRBJ1-2; D is unclear. CDR3 length: 13 residues. With 2 bases removed from V and 5 bases from J, the gap between germline ends came to 9 bases. Germline CDR1 and CDR2: MNHEY and SMNVEV (reference sequence). In nucleotides, the CDR3 is TGTGCCAGCAGTTTAGAGGGTGGGTATGGCTACACCTTC. It yields the protein CASSLEGGYGYTF.

The chain has TRBV28 and TRBJ2-5; TRBD2 might be the D (5 bases). Trimming removed 5 bases from V and 9 bases from J, with 13 bases in between. The length of the CDR3 is 12 residues. The V gene's germline CDR1 is MDHEN and CDR2 SYDVKM. The CDR3 protein is CASSTRILAQYF. The CDR3 DNA sequence: TGTGCCAGCAGTACTAGGATTTTAGCCCAGTACTTC.

The chain carries TRBV10-3 and TRBJ1-1; D uncertain. V lost 2 bases and J 5 bases, leaving 12 bases between the germline ends. The CDR3 contains 14 residues. Germline V gene sequence: CDR1 ENHRY, CDR2 SYGVKD. DNA of the CDR3: TGTGCCATCAGTGAGGCAGAGGGTTGGACTGAAGCTTTCTTT. This translates into CAISEAEGWTEAFF.